The rows below give T cell receptor beta chains drawn from one sample of a study of OX40 agonist ivuxolimab in advanced cancers. Clones were sequenced by immunoSEQ multiplex PCR, and TCRdb holds only the in-frame ones, with some missing. The sample has 8,500 to 11,000 clones, 70% to 80% seen once; the top ten hold 30%. The material sequenced was CD4+ or CD8+ T cells sorted from blood, taken in a trial of the OX40 agonist ivuxolimab. The origin of the receptors is an adult with an advanced solid tumor such as melanoma, head and neck, liver or kidney cancer. CDR3s include the opening cysteine and the closing phenylalanine or tryptophan. A D gene is named only where the DNA matches it firmly. Clone size is given for some rows only: seen once, a few or many times, or a class if the clone is expanded.

>TRBD2|TRBJ2-1|.|TRBV28
TGTGCCAGCAGGGGACTAGCGGTGACCAATGAGCAGTTCTTC
CASRGLAVTNEQFF
>.|TRBJ2-7|.|TRBV28
TGTGCCAGCAGCCCGGGGAGTTCCTACGAGCAGTACTTC
CASSPGSSYEQYF
>TRBD1|TRBJ2-5|.|TRBV27
TGTGCCAGCAGTTTATTGTGGACAGGGGGCATAGAGACCCAGTACTTC
CASSLLWTGGIETQYF
>.|TRBJ1-1|.|TRBV7-8
TGTGCCAGCAGCTTAACAAGAACCTTGAACACTGAAGCTTTCTTT
CASSLTRTLNTEAFF
>.|TRBJ2-1|.|TRBV5-1
TGCGCCAGCAGTCCTGACAGGGGCGGGGGTGAGCAGTTCTTC
CASSPDRGGGEQFF
>TRBD2|TRBJ2-3|.|TRBV7-3
TGTGCCAGCAGCTTACTGGGATCCCTGGCAAGTCCTGTAGCGGGAAGGTTGAATACGCAGTATTTT
CASSLLGSLASPVAGRLNTQYF
>TRBD1|TRBJ1-2|.|TRBV2
TGTGCCAGCAGGGGGGGACAGGGCATGGCCACCTTC
CASRGGQGMATF
>.|TRBJ2-7|.|TRBV5-4
TGTGCCAGCAGCGGGGACCAGAATCGCTACGAGCAGTACTTC
CASSGDQNRYEQYF
>.|TRBJ2-4|medium-sized|TRBV6-1
TGTGCCGCCTCGGACAGCCGCCTGACGGAATACTTC
CAASDSRLTEYF
>TRBD2|TRBJ2-3|.|TRBV19
TGTGCCAGTAGTGGACTAGCGGGAGCAGATACGCAGTATTTT
CASSGLAGADTQYF
>TRBD1|TRBJ2-7|few|TRBV6-5
TGTGCCAGCAGACTGCTGACAGGGGGCTACGAGCAGTACTTC
CASRLLTGGYEQYF
>.|TRBJ2-1|.|TRBV2
TGTGCCAGCAGTGAAGCGCCAGGGACTGGTTACAATGAGCAGTTCTTC
CASSEAPGTGYNEQFF
>TRBD1|TRBJ2-5|.|TRBV4-2
TGTGCCAGCAGCCAAGATAGAGGGGGCGGGGAGACCCAGTACTTC
CASSQDRGGGETQYF
>.|TRBJ2-7|.|TRBV6-1
TGTGCCAGCAGTGATCCCGGCTACGAGCAGTACTTC
CASSDPGYEQYF
>.|TRBJ1-2|.|TRBV6-1
TGTGCCAGCAGTGATTCGGAATTCTATGGCTACACCTTC
CASSDSEFYGYTF
>.|TRBJ1-3|.|TRBV6-5
TGTGCCAGCAGTTACTCGGCCAGTAAGGGTGACACCATATATTTT
CASSYSASKGDTIYF
>.|TRBJ2-3|.|TRBV11-2
TGTGCCAGCAGCTCCTCCGTCGATACGCAGTATTTT
CASSSSVDTQYF
>.|TRBJ2-1|medium-sized|TRBV6-1
TGTGCCAGCAGTGAATTCTCACCGACTAGCTCCTACAATGAGCAGTTCTTC
CASSEFSPTSSYNEQFF
>.|TRBJ1-5|.|TRBV11-2
TGTGCCAGCAGCCTTGGGATAGGTGGGCCCCAGCATTTT
CASSLGIGGPQHF
>.|TRBJ2-1|.|TRBV5-6
TGTGCCAGCAGCTTGAGCGGAGCCTACAATGAGCAGTTCTTC
CASSLSGAYNEQFF
>.|TRBJ1-2|.|TRBV11-1
TGTGCCAGCAGCTTAGCCCTGACGGGAAACTATGGCTACACCTTC
CASSLALTGNYGYTF
>TRBD2|TRBJ2-1|.|TRBV11-3
TGTGCCAGCAGCCCCGGACTAGCGGGGCCTAAGAGCTCCTACAATGAGCAGTTCTTC
CASSPGLAGPKSSYNEQFF
>TRBD1|TRBJ2-1|.|TRBV7-9
TGTGCCAGCAGCTCTTCGGCAGGGGGCCGTGGTAATGAGCAGTTCTTC
CASSSSAGGRGNEQFF
>.|TRBJ1-2|.|TRBV5-6
TGTGCCAGCAGCTTGGCACGACCGAAATATGGCTACACCTTC
CASSLARPKYGYTF
>.|TRBJ1-3|.|TRBV9
TGTGCCAGCAGCGCGGGACTAACCCCTGGAAACACCATATATTTT
CASSAGLTPGNTIYF
>.|TRBJ1-2|few|TRBV5-1
TGCGCCAGCAGACCCGATGGAGGGAAGAACTATGGCTACACCTTC
CASRPDGGKNYGYTF
>.|TRBJ2-7|.|TRBV7-9
TGTGCCAGCAGCTTATTAGTTACTAGAGGCGAGCAGTACTTC
CASSLLVTRGEQYF
>.|TRBJ2-3|.|TRBV11-2
TGTGCCAGCAGCCGGGGTCGGACAGACCCTAGCACAGATACGCAGTATTTT
CASSRGRTDPSTDTQYF
>TRBD1|TRBJ1-1|medium-sized|TRBV19
TGTGCCAGCCGACAGGGGGAATATGGCCCCACTGAAGCTTTCTTT
CASRQGEYGPTEAFF
>.|TRBJ2-5|.|TRBV5-1
TGCGCCAGCAGCTTGGGGACGGAAGAGACCCAGTACTTC
CASSLGTEETQYF
>.|TRBJ2-7|.|TRBV14
TGTGCCAGCAGCCCCTACCGCGTGGCTGGGTCCGAGCAGTACTTC
CASSPYRVAGSEQYF
>.|TRBJ2-7|few|TRBV27
TGTGCCAGCAGTTACGCCTACGAGCAGTACTTC
CASSYAYEQYF
>.|TRBJ1-5|.|TRBV28
TGTGCCAGCAGTTTATTCACAGAGAATCAGCCCCAGCATTTT
CASSLFTENQPQHF
>TRBD1|TRBJ2-7|.|TRBV19
TGTGCCAGTACTCCGGGACAGGGGGCCTACGAGCAGTACTTC
CASTPGQGAYEQYF
>TRBD1|TRBJ1-5|.|TRBV6-1
TGTGCCAGCAGGGAGACAGGGGATAGCAATCAGCCCCAGCATTTT
CASRETGDSNQPQHF
>TRBD2|TRBJ2-2|once|TRBV5-8
TGTACGTCCTCGGGGAGGGACACCGGGGAGCTGTTTTTT
CTSSGRDTGELFF
>.|TRBJ2-6|.|TRBV6-6
TGTGCCAGCAGTTACGGGGTAACTGGGGCCAACGTCCTGACTTTC
CASSYGVTGANVLTF
>.|TRBJ1-1|.|TRBV10-3
TGTGCCATCAGTGAGGGCGGAGCGAACACTGAAGCTTTCTTT
CAISEGGANTEAFF
>.|TRBJ2-1|.|TRBV4-1
TGCGCCAGCAGCCATCTCGCAGACGACTTCGGGGAGCAGTTCTTC
CASSHLADDFGEQFF
>.|TRBJ1-4|.|TRBV15
TGTGCCACCAGCAGAGATCGACAGGAAAAACTGTTTTTT
CATSRDRQEKLFF
>TRBD2|TRBJ2-7|few|TRBV30
TGTGCCTGGACTTCTAGCGGGAGCGGCGAGCAGTACTTC
CAWTSSGSGEQYF
>.|TRBJ2-4|.|TRBV5-1
TGCGCCAGCAGCTCGGCAGCCGGGGGCTCGGGCATTCAGTACTTC
CASSSAAGGSGIQYF
>TRBD1|TRBJ1-2|once|TRBV10-3
TGTGCCATCAGTGGTACTTTGGACAGGGATGAACCAGCGAACTATGGCTACACCTTC
CAISGTLDRDEPANYGYTF
>TRBD1|TRBJ1-1|.|TRBV30
TGTGCCTGGAGTGCAGGGGGGGCTGAAGCTTTCTTT
CAWSAGGAEAFF
>.|TRBJ2-7|.|TRBV2
TGTGCCAGCAGTGAAGCTGGGCAGGGCTGGTACGAGCAGTACTTC
CASSEAGQGWYEQYF
>TRBD2|TRBJ2-3|.|TRBV11-2
TGTGCCAGCAGCTTGGCTAGCGGTTACACAGATACGCAGTATTTT
CASSLASGYTDTQYF
>.|TRBJ2-2|few|TRBV6-4
TGTGCCAGCAGTGACTCAGAGACCGGGGAGCTGTTTTTT
CASSDSETGELFF
>.|TRBJ2-1|.|TRBV19
TGTGCCAGTAGTCGAGGACAGAACTCCTACAATGAGCAGTTCTTC
CASSRGQNSYNEQFF
>TRBD1|TRBJ1-5|once|TRBV4-1
TGCGCCAGCAGCCATCGGACAGGGGTAAATCAGCCCCAGCATTTT
CASSHRTGVNQPQHF
>.|TRBJ1-4|.|TRBV13
TGTGCCAGCAGCTTAGGCGCGGGGACCGAGGAGGAAAAACTGTTTTTT
CASSLGAGTEEEKLFF
>TRBD2|TRBJ2-1|few|TRBV11-2
TGTGCCAGCAGCTTAGATCAGGATCTAGCGGCCAGCTCCTACAATGAGCAGTTCTTC
CASSLDQDLAASSYNEQFF
>TRBD2|TRBJ2-1|.|TRBV13
TGTGCCAGCAGCTTAGCCCTAGCGGACGCAATTGATGAGCAGTTCTTC
CASSLALADAIDEQFF
>TRBD1|TRBJ2-7|.|TRBV28
TGTGCCAGCAACGTAGGGACAGAGGGGTACGAGCAGTACTTC
CASNVGTEGYEQYF
>.|TRBJ1-1|.|TRBV7-3
TGTGCCAGCAGCTCCCTGGGACCCACAACTGAAGCTTTCTTT
CASSSLGPTTEAFF
>.|TRBJ2-5|.|TRBV10-2
TGCGCCAGCGGTGAGTCCCCTCCCTCGAGAGAGACCCAGTACTTC
CASGESPPSRETQYF